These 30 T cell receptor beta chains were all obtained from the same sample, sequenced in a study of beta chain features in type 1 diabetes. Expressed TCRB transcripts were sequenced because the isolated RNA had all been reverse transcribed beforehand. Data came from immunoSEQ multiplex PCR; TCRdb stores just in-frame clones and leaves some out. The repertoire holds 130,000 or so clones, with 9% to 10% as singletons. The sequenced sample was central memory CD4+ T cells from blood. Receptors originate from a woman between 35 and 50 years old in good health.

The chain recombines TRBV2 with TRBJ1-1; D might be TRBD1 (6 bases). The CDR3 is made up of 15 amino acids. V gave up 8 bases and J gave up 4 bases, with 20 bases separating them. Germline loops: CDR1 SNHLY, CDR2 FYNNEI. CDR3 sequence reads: CASRATGGAATEAFF. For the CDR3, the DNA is TGTGCCAGCCGCGCGACGGGGGGGGCGGCCACTGAAGCTTTCTTT.

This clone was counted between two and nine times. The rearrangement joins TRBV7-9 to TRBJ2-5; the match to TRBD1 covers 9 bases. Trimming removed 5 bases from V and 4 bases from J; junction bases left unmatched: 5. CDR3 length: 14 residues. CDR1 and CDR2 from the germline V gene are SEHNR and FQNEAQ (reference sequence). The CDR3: CASSETGGPETQYF. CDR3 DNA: TGTGCCAGCAGCGAAACAGGGGGCCCAGAGACCCAGTACTTC.

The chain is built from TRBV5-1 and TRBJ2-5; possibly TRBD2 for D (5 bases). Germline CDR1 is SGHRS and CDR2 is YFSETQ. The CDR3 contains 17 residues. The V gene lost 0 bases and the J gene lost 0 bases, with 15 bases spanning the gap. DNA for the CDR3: TGCGCCAGCAGCTTGGGGACTCGTCCGCTGTACCAAGAGACCCAGTACTTC. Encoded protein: CASSLGTRPLYQETQYF.

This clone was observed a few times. The CDR3 spells CASSSSGGPQETQYF. Written as DNA, the CDR3 is TGTGCCAGCAGTAGTAGCGGGGGGCCCCAAGAGACCCAGTACTTC. The chain uses TRBV6-6 and TRBJ2-5, with 10 bases aligning to TRBD2. CDR3 length: 15 amino acids. V was pared by 5 bases and J by 1 base, with 4 bases of the junction left unmatched. Germline V gene data show CDR1 as MNHNY and CDR2 as SVGAGI (reference sequence).

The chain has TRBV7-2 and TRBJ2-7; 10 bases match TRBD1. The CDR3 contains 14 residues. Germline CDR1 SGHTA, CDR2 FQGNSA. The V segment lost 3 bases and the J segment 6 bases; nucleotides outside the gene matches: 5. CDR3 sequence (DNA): TGTGCCAGCAGCTTGGACAGGGGGAGCCGCGAGCAGTACTTC. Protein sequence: CASSLDRGSREQYF.

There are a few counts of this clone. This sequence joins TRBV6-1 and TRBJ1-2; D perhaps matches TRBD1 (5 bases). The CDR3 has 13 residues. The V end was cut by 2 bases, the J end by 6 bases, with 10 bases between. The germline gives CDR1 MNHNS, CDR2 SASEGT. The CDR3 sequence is CASSEQGHHGYTF. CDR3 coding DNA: TGTGCCAGCAGTGAACAGGGTCATCATGGCTACACCTTC.

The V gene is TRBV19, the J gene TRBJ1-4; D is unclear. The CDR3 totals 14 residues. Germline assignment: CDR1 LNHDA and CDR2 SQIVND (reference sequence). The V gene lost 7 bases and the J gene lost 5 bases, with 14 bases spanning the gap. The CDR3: CASKLEAKNEKLFF. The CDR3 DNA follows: TGTGCCAGTAAACTAGAGGCGAAGAATGAAAAACTGTTTTTT.

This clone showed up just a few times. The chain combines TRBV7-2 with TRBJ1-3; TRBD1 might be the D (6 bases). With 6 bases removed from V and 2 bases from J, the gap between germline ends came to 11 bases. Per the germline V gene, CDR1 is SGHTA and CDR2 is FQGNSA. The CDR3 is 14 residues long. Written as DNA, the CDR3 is TGTGCCAGCAGTTTAAGACAGGCTGGAAACACCATATATTTT. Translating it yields CASSLRQAGNTIYF.

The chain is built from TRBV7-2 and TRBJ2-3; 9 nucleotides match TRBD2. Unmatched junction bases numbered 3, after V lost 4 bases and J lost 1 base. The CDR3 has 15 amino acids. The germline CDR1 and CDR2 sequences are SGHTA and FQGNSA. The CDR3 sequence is CASSSSGGRTDTQYF. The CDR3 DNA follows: TGTGCCAGCAGCTCAAGCGGGGGGCGCACAGATACGCAGTATTTT.

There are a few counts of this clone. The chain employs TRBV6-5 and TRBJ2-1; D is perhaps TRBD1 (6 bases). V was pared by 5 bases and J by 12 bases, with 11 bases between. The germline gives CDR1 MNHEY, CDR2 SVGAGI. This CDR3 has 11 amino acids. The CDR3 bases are TGTGCCAGCAGTCTACAGGGACCGCAGTTCTTC. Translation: CASSLQGPQFF.

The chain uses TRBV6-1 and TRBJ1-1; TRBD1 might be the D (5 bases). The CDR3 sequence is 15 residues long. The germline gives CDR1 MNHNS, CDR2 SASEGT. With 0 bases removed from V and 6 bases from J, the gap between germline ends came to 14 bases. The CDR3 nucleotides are TGTGCCAGCAGTGAAGCGCAGGGAGGAGGAGCTGAAGCTTTCTTT. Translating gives CASSEAQGGGAEAFF.

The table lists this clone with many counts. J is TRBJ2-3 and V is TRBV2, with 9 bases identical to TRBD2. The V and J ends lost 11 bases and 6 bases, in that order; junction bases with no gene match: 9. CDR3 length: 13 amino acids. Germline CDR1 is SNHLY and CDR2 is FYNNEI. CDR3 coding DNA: TGTGCCGCCCATAGCGGGGGAGCGGATACGCAGTATTTT. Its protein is CAAHSGGADTQYF.

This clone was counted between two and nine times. DNA for the CDR3: TGTGCCAGCAGCCTGGACGGAGGGGCAGGAAGTGAAAAACTGTTTTTT. Translating gives CASSLDGGAGSEKLFF. This chain connects TRBV5-8 to TRBJ1-4, with TRBD1 as a possible D gene (5 bases). There are 16 residues in the CDR3. V shed 4 bases and J shed 7 bases, with 20 bases lying between them. Germline V gene lookup returns CDR1 SGHTS and CDR2 YDEGEE.

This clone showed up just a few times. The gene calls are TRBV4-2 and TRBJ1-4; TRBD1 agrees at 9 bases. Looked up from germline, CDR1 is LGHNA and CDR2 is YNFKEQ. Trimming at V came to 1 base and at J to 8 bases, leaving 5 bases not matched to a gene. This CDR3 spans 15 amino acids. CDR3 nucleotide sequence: TGTGCCAGCAGCCAAGGGACAGGGGTTGGGGAAAAACTGTTTTTT. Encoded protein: CASSQGTGVGEKLFF.

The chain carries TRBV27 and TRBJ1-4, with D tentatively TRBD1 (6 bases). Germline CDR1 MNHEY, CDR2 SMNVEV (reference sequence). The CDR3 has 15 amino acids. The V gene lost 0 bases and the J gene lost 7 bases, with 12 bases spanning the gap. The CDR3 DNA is TGTGCCAGCAGTTTATCCCTTGGACAGTCTGAAAAACTGTTTTTT. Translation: CASSLSLGQSEKLFF.

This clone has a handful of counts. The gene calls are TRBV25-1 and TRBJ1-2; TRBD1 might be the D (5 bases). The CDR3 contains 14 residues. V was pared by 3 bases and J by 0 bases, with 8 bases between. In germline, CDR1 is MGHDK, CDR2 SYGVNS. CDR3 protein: CASSDRASNYGYTF. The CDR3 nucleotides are TGTGCCAGCAGTGACAGGGCCTCTAACTATGGCTACACCTTC.

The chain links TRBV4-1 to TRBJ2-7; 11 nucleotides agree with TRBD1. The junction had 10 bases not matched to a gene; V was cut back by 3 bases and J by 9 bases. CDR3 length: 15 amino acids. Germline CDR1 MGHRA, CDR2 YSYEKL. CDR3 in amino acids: CASSHLGQGASRQYF. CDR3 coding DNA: TGCGCCAGCAGCCACCTCGGACAGGGGGCCAGTAGGCAGTACTTC.

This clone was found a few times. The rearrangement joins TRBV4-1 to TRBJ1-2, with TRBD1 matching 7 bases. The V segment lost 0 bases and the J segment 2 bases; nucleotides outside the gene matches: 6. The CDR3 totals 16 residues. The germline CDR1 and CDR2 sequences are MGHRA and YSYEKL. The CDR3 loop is CASSQDPQGGNYGYTF. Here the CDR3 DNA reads TGCGCCAGCAGCCAAGATCCGCAGGGGGGCAACTATGGCTACACCTTC.

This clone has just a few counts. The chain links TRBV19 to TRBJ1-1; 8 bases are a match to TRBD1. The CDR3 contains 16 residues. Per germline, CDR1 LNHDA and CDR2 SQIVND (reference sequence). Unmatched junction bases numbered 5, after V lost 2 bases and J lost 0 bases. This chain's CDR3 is CASSINRGRMNTEAFF. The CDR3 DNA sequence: TGTGCCAGTAGTATAAACAGGGGGAGGATGAACACTGAAGCTTTCTTT.

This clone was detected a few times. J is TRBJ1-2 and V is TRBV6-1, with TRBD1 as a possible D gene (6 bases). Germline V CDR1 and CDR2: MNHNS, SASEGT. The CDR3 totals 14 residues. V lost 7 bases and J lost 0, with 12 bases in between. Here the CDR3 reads CASTDGGPNYGYTF. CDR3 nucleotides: TGTGCCAGCACCGACGGGGGGCCTAACTATGGCTACACCTTC.

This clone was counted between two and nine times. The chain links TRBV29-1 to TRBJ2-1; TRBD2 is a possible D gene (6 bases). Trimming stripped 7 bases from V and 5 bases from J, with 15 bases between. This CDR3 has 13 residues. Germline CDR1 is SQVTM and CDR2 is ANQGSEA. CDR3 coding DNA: TGCAGCGCCCCCGGGACTGTCCACAATGAGCAGTTCTTC. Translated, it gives CSAPGTVHNEQFF.

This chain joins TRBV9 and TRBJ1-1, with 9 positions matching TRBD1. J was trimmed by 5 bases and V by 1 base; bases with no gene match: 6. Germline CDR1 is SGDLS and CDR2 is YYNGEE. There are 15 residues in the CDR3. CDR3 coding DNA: TGTGCCAGCAGCGTATTGGGACAGGGTGGGACTGAAGCTTTCTTT. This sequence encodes CASSVLGQGGTEAFF.

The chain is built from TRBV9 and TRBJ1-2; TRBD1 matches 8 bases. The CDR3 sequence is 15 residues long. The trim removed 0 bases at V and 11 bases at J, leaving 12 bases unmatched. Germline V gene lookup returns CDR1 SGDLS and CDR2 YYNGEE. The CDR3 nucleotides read TGTGCCAGCAGCGTAGCAGGGACAGGACTTTCTCATTACACCTTC. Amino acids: CASSVAGTGLSHYTF.

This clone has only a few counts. The CDR3 reads CASGAGGIGSGGYTF. CDR3 sequence (DNA): TGTGCCAGCGGAGCAGGGGGCATAGGTAGCGGTGGCTACACCTTC. The chain carries TRBV7-2 and TRBJ1-2; the match to TRBD1 covers 8 bases. The V gene's germline CDR1 is SGHTA and CDR2 FQGNSA. The CDR3 has 15 amino acids. The J segment lost 7 bases and the V segment lost 8 bases, leaving 15 bases of the junction unmatched. Supplemented by reference TRBV7-2 and TRBJ1-2, the full variable domain reads GAGVSQSPSNKVTEKGKDVELRCDPISGHTALYWYRQSLGQGLEFLIYFQGNSAPDKSGLPSDRFSAERTGGSVSTLTIQRTQQEDSAVYLCASGAGGIGSGGYTFGSGTRLTVV.

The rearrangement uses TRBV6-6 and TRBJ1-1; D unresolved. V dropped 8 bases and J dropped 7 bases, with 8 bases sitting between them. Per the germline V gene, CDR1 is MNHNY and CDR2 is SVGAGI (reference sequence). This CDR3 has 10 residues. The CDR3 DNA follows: TGTGCCAGCGGTTCATTTGAAGCTTTCTTT. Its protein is CASGSFEAFF.

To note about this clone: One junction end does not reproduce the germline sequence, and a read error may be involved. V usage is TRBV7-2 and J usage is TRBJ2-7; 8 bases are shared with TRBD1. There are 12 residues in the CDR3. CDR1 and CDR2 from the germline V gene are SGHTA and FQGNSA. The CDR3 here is CASRQGLPGEYF. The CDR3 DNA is TGCGCCAGCAGACAGGGGCTTCCGGGGGAGTACTTC.

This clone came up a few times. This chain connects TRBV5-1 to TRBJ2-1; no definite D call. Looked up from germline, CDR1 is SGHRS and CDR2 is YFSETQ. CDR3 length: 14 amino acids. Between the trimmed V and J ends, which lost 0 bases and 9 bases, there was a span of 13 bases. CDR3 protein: CASSLGGSSGEQFF. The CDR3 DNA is TGCGCCAGCAGCTTGGGCGGCAGTTCGGGTGAGCAGTTCTTC.

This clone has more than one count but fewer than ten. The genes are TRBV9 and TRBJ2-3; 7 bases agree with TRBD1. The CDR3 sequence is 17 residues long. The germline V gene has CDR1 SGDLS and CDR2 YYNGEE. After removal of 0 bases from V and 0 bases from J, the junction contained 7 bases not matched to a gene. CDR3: CASSVASTGHSTDTQYF. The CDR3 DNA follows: TGTGCCAGCAGCGTAGCTTCGACAGGGCATAGCACAGATACGCAGTATTTT.

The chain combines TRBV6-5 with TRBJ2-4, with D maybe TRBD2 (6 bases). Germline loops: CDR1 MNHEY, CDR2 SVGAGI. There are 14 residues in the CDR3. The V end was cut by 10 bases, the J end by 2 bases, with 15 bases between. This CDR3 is CATLGGPSKNIQYF. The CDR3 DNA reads TGTGCCACCCTGGGAGGACCTTCCAAAAACATTCAGTACTTC.

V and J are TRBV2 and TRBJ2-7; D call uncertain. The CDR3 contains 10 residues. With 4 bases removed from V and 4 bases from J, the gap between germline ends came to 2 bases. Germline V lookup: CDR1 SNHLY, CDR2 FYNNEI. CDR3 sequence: CASSAYEQYF. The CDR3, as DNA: TGTGCCAGCAGTGCGTACGAGCAGTACTTC.